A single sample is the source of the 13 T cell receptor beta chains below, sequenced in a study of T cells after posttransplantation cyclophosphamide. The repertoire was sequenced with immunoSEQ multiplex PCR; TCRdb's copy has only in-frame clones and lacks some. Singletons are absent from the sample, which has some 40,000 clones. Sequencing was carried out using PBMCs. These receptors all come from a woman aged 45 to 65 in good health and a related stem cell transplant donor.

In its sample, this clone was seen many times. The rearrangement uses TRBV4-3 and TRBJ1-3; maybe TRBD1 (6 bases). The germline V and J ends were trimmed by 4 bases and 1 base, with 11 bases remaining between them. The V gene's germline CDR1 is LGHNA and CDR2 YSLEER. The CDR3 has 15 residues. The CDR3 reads CASSRKGGSGNTIYF. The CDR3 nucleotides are TGCGCCAGCAGCCGGAAAGGGGGTTCTGGAAACACCATATATTTT.

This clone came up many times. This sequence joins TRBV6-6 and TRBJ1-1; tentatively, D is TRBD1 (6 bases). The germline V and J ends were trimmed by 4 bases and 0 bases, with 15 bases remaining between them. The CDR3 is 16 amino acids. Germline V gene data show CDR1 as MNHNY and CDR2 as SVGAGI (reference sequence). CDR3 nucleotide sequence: TGTGCCAGCAGTTCCCAGGGGCTCTCCGTGAACACTGAAGCTTTCTTT. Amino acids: CASSSQGLSVNTEAFF.

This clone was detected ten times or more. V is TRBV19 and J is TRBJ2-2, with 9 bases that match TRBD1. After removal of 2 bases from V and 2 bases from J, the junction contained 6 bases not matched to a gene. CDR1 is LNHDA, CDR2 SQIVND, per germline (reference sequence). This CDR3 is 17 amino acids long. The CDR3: CASSITRQGGNTGELFF. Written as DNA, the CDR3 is TGTGCCAGTAGTATAACCCGACAGGGGGGTAACACCGGGGAGCTGTTTTTT.

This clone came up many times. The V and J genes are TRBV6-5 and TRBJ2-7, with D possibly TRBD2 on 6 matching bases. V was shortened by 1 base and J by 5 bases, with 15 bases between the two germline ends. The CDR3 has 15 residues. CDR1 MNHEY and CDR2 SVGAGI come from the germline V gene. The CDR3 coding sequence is TGTGCCAGCAGTTACTATGGTCGGGGGTCGGACGAGCAGTACTTC. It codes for CASSYYGRGSDEQYF.

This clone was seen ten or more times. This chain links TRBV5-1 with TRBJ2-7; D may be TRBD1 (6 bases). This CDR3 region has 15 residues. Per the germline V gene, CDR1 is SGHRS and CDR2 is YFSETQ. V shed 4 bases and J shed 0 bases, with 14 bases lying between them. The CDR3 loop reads CASSPGQQISYEQYF. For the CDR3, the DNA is TGCGCCAGCAGCCCCGGACAGCAGATCTCCTACGAGCAGTACTTC. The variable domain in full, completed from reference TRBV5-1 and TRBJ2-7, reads KAGVTQTPRYLIKTRGQQVTLSCSPISGHRSVSWYQQTPGQGLQFLFEYFSETQRNKGNFPGRFSGRQFSNSRSEMNVSTLELGDSALYLCASSPGQQISYEQYFGPGTRLTVT.

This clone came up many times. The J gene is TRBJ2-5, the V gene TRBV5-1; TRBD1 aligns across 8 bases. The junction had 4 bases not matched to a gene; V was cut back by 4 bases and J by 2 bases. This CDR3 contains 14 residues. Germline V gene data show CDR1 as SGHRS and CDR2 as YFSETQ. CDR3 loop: CASSRDRIQETQYF. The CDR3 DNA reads TGCGCCAGCAGCCGGGACAGGATACAAGAGACCCAGTACTTC.

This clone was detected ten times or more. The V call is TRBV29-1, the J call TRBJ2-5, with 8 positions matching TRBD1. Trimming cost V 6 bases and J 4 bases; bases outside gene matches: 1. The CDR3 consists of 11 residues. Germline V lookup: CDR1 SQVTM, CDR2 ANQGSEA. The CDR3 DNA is TGCAGCGTAGGGACAGGAGAGACCCAGTACTTC. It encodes CSVGTGETQYF.

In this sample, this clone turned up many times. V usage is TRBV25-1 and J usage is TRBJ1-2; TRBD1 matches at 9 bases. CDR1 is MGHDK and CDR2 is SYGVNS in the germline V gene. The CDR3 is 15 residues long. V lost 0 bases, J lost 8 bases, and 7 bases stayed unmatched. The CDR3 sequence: CASSEYPDRGRGYTF. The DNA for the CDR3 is TGTGCCAGCAGTGAATACCCGGACAGGGGTAGGGGCTACACCTTC.

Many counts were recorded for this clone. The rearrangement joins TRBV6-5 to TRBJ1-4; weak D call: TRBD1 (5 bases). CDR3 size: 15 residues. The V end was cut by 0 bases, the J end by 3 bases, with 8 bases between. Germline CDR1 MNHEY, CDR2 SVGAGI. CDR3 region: CASSYSGRANEKLFF. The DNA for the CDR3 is TGTGCCAGCAGTTACTCGGGCAGGGCTAATGAAAAACTGTTTTTT.

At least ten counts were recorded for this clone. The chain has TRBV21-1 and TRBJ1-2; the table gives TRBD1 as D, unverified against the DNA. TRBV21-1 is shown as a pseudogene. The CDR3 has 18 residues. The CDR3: CASSNDPGQSTANYGYTF. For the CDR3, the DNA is TGTGCCAGCAGCAATGATCCGGGACAGAGTACCGCTAACTATGGCTACACCTTC.

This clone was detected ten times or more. CDR3 sequence (DNA): TGTGCCAGCAGCCAATCCGGACAGGGGATGAGCTCTGGAAACACCATATATTTT. It translates to CASSQSGQGMSSGNTIYF. The chain uses TRBV4-2 and TRBJ1-3; 9 nucleotides align to TRBD1. With V trimmed by 2 bases and J by 0 bases, 8 bases remained unmatched. CDR3 size: 18 residues. Germline V gene lookup returns CDR1 LGHNA and CDR2 YNFKEQ.

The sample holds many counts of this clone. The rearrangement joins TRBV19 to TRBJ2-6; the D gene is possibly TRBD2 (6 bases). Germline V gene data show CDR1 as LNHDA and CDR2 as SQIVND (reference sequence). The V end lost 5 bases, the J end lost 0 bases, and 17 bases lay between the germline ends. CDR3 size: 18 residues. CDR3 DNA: TGTGCCAGTAGTGGGGGAGGACGACCCAGCTCTGGGGCCAACGTCCTGACTTTC. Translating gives CASSGGGRPSSGANVLTF.

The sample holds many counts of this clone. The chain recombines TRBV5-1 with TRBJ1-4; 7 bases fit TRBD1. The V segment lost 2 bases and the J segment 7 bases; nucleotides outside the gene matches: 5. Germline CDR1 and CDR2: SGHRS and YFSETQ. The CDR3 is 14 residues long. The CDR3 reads CASSFRGPSEKLFF. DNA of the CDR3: TGCGCCAGCAGCTTTAGGGGGCCAAGTGAAAAACTGTTTTTT.